One and the same sample provided the 23 T cell receptor beta chains below, sequenced in a study of blood T cell repertoires in COVID-19. Assay used: immunoSEQ multiplex PCR; TCRdb lists only in-frame clones, some missing. The sample holds 130,000 to 150,000 clones; around 90% are singletons and the top ten take about 2%. Sequences were obtained from peripheral blood. These TCRs come from a man aged 70 or older with acute or convalescent COVID-19.

V is TRBV5-6 and J is TRBJ2-5, with 11 bases lining up with TRBD2. This CDR3 is 13 amino acids long. After removal of 1 base from V and 13 bases from J, the junction contained 6 bases not matched to a gene. The germline CDR1 and CDR2 sequences are SGHDT and YYEEEE. The CDR3 loop reads CASSLNSGGAAYF. CDR3 bases: TGTGCCAGCAGCTTGAATAGCGGGGGGGCCGCGTACTTC.

V gene TRBV6-5 combines with J gene TRBJ2-1; the match to TRBD2 covers 10 bases. CDR3 length: 15 residues. Germline V gene sequence: CDR1 MNHEY, CDR2 SVGAGI. Trimming cost V 6 bases and J 5 bases; bases outside gene matches: 7. CDR3 bases: TGTGCCAGCAGACCCGTAGCGGGAGGCGACAATGAGCAGTTCTTC. Its protein product is CASRPVAGGDNEQFF.

The V call is TRBV19, the J call TRBJ1-2; 11 positions agree with TRBD1. CDR3 length: 12 amino acids. Germline V CDR1 and CDR2: LNHDA, SQIVND (reference sequence). Unmatched junction bases numbered 7, after V lost 10 bases and J lost 9 bases. CDR3 region: CATKGQGARYTF. The CDR3 bases are TGTGCCACCAAAGGACAGGGGGCCCGCTACACCTTC.

CDR3 nucleotides: TGTGCCAGCAGCTTAACTAGCGGGGGCGCGAACACCGGGGAGCTGTTTTTT. Residues: CASSLTSGGANTGELFF. The chain joins TRBV11-2 to TRBJ2-2, with 11 bases fitting TRBD2. CDR1 and CDR2 from the germline V gene are SGHAT and FQNNGV. The CDR3 spans 17 residues. V shed 2 bases and J 0 bases; nucleotides not matched to a gene: 2.

The V call is TRBV10-2, the J call TRBJ2-7, with a tentative D call TRBD2 (6 bases). The CDR3 totals 13 residues. The germline V gene has CDR1 WSHSY and CDR2 SAAADI. Trimming pared 0 bases from V and 7 bases from J, leaving 10 bases between. CDR3 coding DNA: TGCGCCAGCAGTGAGTCGGGCGCGGGGGAGCAGTACTTC. It specifies CASSESGAGEQYF.

The gene calls are TRBV28 and TRBJ1-2; no clear D gene. Trimming removed 2 bases from V and 8 bases from J, with 9 bases in between. CDR3 size: 12 residues. The germline V gene has CDR1 MDHEN and CDR2 SYDVKM. CDR3 in amino acids: CASSLNLQGYTF. In nucleotides, the CDR3 is TGTGCCAGCAGTTTAAACCTGCAGGGCTACACCTTC.

The chain links TRBV10-3 to TRBJ1-1; TRBD1 is a possible D gene (6 bases). CDR3 length: 14 residues. Trimming removed 4 bases from V and 1 base from J, with 10 bases in between. Germline V gives CDR1 ENHRY, CDR2 SYGVKD. CDR3 in DNA: TGTGCCATCAGTGCAACAGGGAGGAACACTGAAGCTTTCTTT. This gives the protein CAISATGRNTEAFF.

The chain joins TRBV29-1 to TRBJ2-2; D is perhaps TRBD1 (6 bases). CDR1 and CDR2 (germline): SQVTM, ANQGSEA. V was pared by 6 bases and J by 6 bases, with 14 bases between. CDR3 length: 13 amino acids. DNA for the CDR3: TGCAGCGTCGCACGGCAGGGGTCCGGGGAGCTGTTTTTT. It specifies CSVARQGSGELFF.

The chain recombines TRBV10-2 with TRBJ1-5, with 7 bases lining up with TRBD1. Unmatched junction bases numbered 9, after V lost 6 bases and J lost 4 bases. There are 15 residues in the CDR3. Germline CDR1 WSHSY, CDR2 SAAADI. The CDR3 DNA reads as TGCGCCAGCAGAGCAGACAGGGCGGGAAATCAGCCCCAGCATTTT. Protein sequence: CASRADRAGNQPQHF.

V and J are TRBV12-3 or TRBV12-4 and TRBJ2-5, with D unclear. The germline V and J ends were trimmed by 6 bases and 7 bases, with 12 bases remaining between them. The length of the CDR3 is 12 residues. The CDR3 region has the DNA TGTGCCAGCAGCCCCTATGCCGGGACCCAGTACTTC. This translates into CASSPYAGTQYF.

This sequence joins TRBV24-1 and TRBJ2-1; 9 bases are a match to TRBD1. The V gene end was trimmed by 2 bases and the J gene end by 6 bases; junction bases not matched to a gene: 4. From germline, CDR1 is KGHDR and CDR2 SFDVKD. The CDR3 covers 15 residues. CDR3 sequence reads: CATSDSGTGTNEQFF. The CDR3 nucleotides are TGTGCCACCAGTGATTCCGGGACAGGGACCAATGAGCAGTTCTTC.

V gene TRBV2 combines with J gene TRBJ1-3; the match to TRBD1 covers 10 bases. The CDR3 contains 14 residues. J gave up 2 bases and V 7 bases, and 2 bases lay outside the gene matches. Germline V gene data show CDR1 as SNHLY and CDR2 as FYNNEI. CDR3 nucleotides: TGTGCCAGCATGGGGACAGGGGCTGGAAACACCATATATTTT. Its translation is CASMGTGAGNTIYF.

The J gene is TRBJ2-2, the V gene TRBV18; 10 bases align to TRBD2. J gave up 7 bases and V 3 bases, and 2 bases lay outside the gene matches. Germline V gene data show CDR1 as KGHSH and CDR2 as LQKENI. The CDR3 has 14 residues. For the CDR3, the DNA is TGTGCCAGCTCACCCGGACTAGCGGACGGGGAGCTGTTTTTT. As protein: CASSPGLADGELFF.

The chain uses TRBV4-1 and TRBJ1-2; D possibly corresponds to TRBD1 (6 bases). The V gene's germline CDR1 is MGHRA and CDR2 YSYEKL. The CDR3 sequence is 15 residues long. V was trimmed by 3 bases and J by 4 bases, leaving 15 bases between them. CDR3 amino acids: CASSQLQGFPYGYTF. The DNA of the CDR3 is TGCGCCAGCAGCCAGCTACAGGGATTCCCCTATGGCTACACCTTC.

CDR3 region: CASSGFRASASYEQYF. CDR3 DNA: TGTGCCAGCAGTGGCTTCAGGGCTAGCGCCTCCTACGAGCAGTACTTC. The V call is TRBV6-2 or TRBV6-3, the J call TRBJ2-7, with TRBD2 as a possible D gene (6 bases). From germline, CDR1 is MNHEY and CDR2 SVGEGT. Trimming pared 5 bases from V and 0 bases from J, leaving 17 bases between. This CDR3 spans 16 amino acids.

This rearrangement joins TRBV29-1 to TRBJ2-1; 12 bases align to TRBD2. Germline CDR1 SQVTM, CDR2 ANQGSEA. The V and J ends lost 1 base and 9 bases, in that order; junction bases with no gene match: 10. The CDR3 runs 16 residues. CDR3 loop: CSVEGVSTSGGGEQFF. CDR3 nucleotide sequence: TGCAGCGTTGAAGGGGTCTCGACTAGCGGGGGAGGTGAGCAGTTCTTC.

This sequence joins TRBV19 and TRBJ2-5; 8 nucleotides line up with TRBD2. Germline CDR1 and CDR2: LNHDA and SQIVND (reference sequence). J was trimmed by 2 bases and V by 4 bases; bases with no gene match: 6. The CDR3 runs to 15 residues. CDR3: CASSTVAGRQETQYF. In nucleotides, the CDR3 is TGTGCCAGTAGTACCGTAGCGGGGAGACAAGAGACCCAGTACTTC.

V usage is TRBV5-1 and J usage is TRBJ1-3; D is possibly TRBD1 (5 bases). The ends were cut back, 4 bases at V and 3 bases at J, with 11 bases in the middle. CDR3 size: 14 residues. Germline V gene lookup returns CDR1 SGHRS and CDR2 YFSETQ. The CDR3 region is CASSVGTDGNTIYF. CDR3 coding DNA: TGCGCCAGCAGCGTCGGGACTGATGGAAACACCATATATTTT. Based on the CDR3 plus reference TRBV5-1 and TRBJ1-3, the full variable domain is KAGVTQTPRYLIKTRGQQVTLSCSPISGHRSVSWYQQTPGQGLQFLFEYFSETQRNKGNFPGRFSGRQFSNSRSEMNVSTLELGDSALYLCASSVGTDGNTIYFGEGSWLTVV.

This chain connects TRBV2 to TRBJ1-1, with a weak D call TRBD1 (6 bases). Per germline, CDR1 SNHLY and CDR2 FYNNEI. The CDR3 has 14 amino acids. The ends were cut back, 2 bases at V and 8 bases at J, with 15 bases in the middle. CDR3 sequence (DNA): TGTGCCAGCAGTGAACTGGCGAGGGGGTCGGAAGCTTTCTTT. It codes for CASSELARGSEAFF.

The chain is built from TRBV5-5 and TRBJ2-7; maybe TRBD1 (6 bases). Germline CDR1 and CDR2: SGHKS and YYEKEE (reference sequence). The CDR3 sequence is 13 residues long. V was clipped by 2 bases and J by 5 bases, with 11 bases between them. CDR3 protein: CASSLWGRNEQYF. CDR3 DNA: TGTGCCAGCAGCTTATGGGGGCGAAACGAGCAGTACTTC.

The chain is built from TRBV28 and TRBJ1-2; D call uncertain. The CDR3 consists of 12 residues. Germline values: CDR1 MDHEN, CDR2 SYDVKM. V was clipped by 4 bases and J by 3 bases, with 6 bases between them. The CDR3 loop reads CASSYRDYGYTF. CDR3 DNA: TGTGCCAGCAGTTACCGGGACTATGGCTACACCTTC.

This clone occurred once. CDR3 sequence reads: CASSSSSLGSGTGELFF. The CDR3 region has the DNA TGCGCCAGCAGCTCCTCAAGTCTAGGGAGTGGCACCGGGGAGCTGTTTTTT. The V call is TRBV5-1, the J call TRBJ2-2; TRBD2 is a possible D gene (5 bases). The germline gives CDR1 SGHRS, CDR2 YFSETQ. The CDR3 spans 17 residues. Deletions cut 3 bases from V and 4 bases from J, with 19 bases between.

The chain employs TRBV15 and TRBJ1-4; TRBD1 is a possible D gene (5 bases). Germline-derived CDR1 and CDR2 are LNHNV and YYDKDF (reference sequence). V lost 2 bases and J 4 bases, leaving 8 bases between the germline ends. This CDR3 spans 14 amino acids. This CDR3 is CATSRWGVNEKLFF. For the CDR3, the DNA is TGTGCCACCAGCAGATGGGGCGTTAATGAAAAACTGTTTTTT.